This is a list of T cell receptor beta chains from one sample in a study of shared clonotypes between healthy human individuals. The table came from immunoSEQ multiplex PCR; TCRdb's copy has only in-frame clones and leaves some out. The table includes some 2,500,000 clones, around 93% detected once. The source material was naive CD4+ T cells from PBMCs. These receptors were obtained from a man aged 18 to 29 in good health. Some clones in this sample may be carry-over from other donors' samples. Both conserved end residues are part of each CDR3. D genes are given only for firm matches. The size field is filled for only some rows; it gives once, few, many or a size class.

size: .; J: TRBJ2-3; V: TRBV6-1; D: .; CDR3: CASQGISSTDTQYF; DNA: TGTGCCAGCCAGGGGATTTCTAGCACAGATACGCAGTATTTT
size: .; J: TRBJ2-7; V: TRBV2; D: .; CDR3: CASLSPGTLSYEQYF; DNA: TGTGCCAGTCTCTCCCCCGGGACCCTCTCCTACGAGCAGTACTTC
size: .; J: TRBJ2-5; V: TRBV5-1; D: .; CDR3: CASSLFGTFQETQYF; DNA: TGCGCCAGCAGCTTGTTCGGGACATTCCAAGAGACCCAGTACTTC
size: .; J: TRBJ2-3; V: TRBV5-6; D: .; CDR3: CASSLIGSITDTQYF; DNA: TGTGCCAGCAGCTTGATCGGCAGCATCACAGATACGCAGTATTTT
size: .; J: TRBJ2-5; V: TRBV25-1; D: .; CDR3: CASSLLRGTETQYF; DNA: TGTGCCAGCAGTCTGTTAAGGGGTACAGAGACCCAGTACTTC
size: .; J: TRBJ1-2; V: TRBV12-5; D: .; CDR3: CASGLGVSDYGYTF; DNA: TGTGCTAGTGGTTTGGGGGTATCCGACTATGGCTACACCTTC
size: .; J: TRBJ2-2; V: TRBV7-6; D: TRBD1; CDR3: CAVQGAWDPRLNTGELFF; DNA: TGTGCCGTACAGGGGGCATGGGACCCTAGGCTTAACACCGGGGAGCTGTTTTTT
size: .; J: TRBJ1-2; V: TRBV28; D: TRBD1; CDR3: CASSFGTGGEHYGYTF; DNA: TGTGCCAGCAGTTTTGGGACAGGGGGCGAGCACTATGGCTACACCTTC
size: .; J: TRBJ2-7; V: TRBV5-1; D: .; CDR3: CASSLRQGLNEQYF; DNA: TGCGCCAGCAGCCTTCGACAGGGACTCAACGAGCAGTACTTC
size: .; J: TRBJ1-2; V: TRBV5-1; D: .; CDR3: CASSFAGMGDGYTF; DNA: TGCGCCAGCAGCTTTGCGGGTATGGGCGATGGCTACACCTTC
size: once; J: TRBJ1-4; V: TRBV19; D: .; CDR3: CASSTGDEKLFF; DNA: TGTGCCAGTAGTACAGGGGATGAAAAACTGTTTTTT
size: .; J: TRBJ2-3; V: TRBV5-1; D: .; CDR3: CASSYWANQGAGTDTQYF; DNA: TGCGCCAGCAGCTATTGGGCCAATCAAGGAGCTGGCACAGATACGCAGTATTTT
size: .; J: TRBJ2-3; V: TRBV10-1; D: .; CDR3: CASSESVLGGDTQYF; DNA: TGCGCCAGCAGTGAGTCGGTACTAGGTGGGGATACGCAGTATTTT
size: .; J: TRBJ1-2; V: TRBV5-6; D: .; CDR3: CASSLAGNYGYTF; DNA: TGTGCCAGCAGCTTGGCAGGGAACTATGGCTACACCTTC
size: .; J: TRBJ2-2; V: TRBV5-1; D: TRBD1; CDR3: CASSQDRGNTGELFF; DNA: TGCGCCAGCAGCCAGGACAGGGGGAACACCGGGGAGCTGTTTTTT
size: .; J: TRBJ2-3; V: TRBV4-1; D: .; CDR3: CASSRKGALTSTDTQYF; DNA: TGCGCCAGCAGCCGCAAAGGGGCATTAACTAGCACAGATACGCAGTATTTT
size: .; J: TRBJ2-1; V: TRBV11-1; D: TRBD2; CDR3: CASSLGTSGSGSYNEQFF; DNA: TGTGCCAGCAGCTTAGGGACTAGCGGGAGTGGGTCCTACAATGAGCAGTTCTTC
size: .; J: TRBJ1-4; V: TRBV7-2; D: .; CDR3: CASSFGRTNEKLFF; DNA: TGTGCCAGCAGCTTCGGGCGAACTAATGAAAAACTGTTTTTT
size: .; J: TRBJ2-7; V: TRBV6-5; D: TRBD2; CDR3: CASSYSALAGNYEQYF; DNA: TGTGCCAGCAGTTACTCTGCCCTAGCGGGGAACTACGAGCAGTACTTC
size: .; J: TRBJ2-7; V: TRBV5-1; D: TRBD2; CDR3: CASSPTRRTSGRFLYEQYF; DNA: TGCGCCAGCAGCCCAACCCGCCGGACTAGCGGGAGGTTCCTCTACGAGCAGTACTTC
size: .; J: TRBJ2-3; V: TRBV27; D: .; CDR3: CASSFSSRGTDTQYF; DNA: TGTGCCAGCAGTTTTTCCTCCCGTGGGACAGATACGCAGTATTTT
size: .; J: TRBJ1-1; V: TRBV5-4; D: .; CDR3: CASTSRAGRNTEAFF; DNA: TGTGCCAGCACCTCCCGAGCGGGACGGAACACTGAAGCTTTCTTT
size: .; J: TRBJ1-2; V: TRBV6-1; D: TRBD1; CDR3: CASSDTPGTVYGYTF; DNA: TGTGCCAGCAGTGATACCCCGGGGACAGTCTATGGCTACACCTTC
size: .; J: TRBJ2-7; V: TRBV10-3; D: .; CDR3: CASGGQGSNYEQYF; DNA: TGTGCCAGTGGGGGGCAGGGGTCCAACTACGAGCAGTACTTC
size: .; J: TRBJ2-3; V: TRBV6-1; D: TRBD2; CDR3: CASSEIAGVLAQYF; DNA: TGTGCCAGCAGTGAGATAGCGGGAGTACTCGCGCAGTATTTT
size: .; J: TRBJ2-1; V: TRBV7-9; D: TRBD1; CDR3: CASSPGQGPYNEQFF; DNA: TGTGCCAGCAGCCCGGGACAGGGGCCGTACAATGAGCAGTTCTTC
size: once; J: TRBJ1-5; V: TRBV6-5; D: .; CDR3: CASSSVGNFNQPQHF; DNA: TGTGCCAGCAGTTCGGTCGGGAACTTCAATCAGCCCCAGCATTTT
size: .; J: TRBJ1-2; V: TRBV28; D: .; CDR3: CASSPIDKRRVEGGYTF; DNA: TGTGCCAGCAGTCCCATAGATAAGAGGAGGGTTGAGGGTGGCTACACCTTC
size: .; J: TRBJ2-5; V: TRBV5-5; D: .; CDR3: CASSSYRQETQYF; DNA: TGTGCCAGCAGCTCGTACCGCCAAGAGACCCAGTACTTC
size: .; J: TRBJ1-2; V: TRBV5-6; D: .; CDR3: CASSLGGGSGYTF; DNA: TGTGCCAGCAGCTTGGGAGGGGGTTCAGGCTACACCTTC
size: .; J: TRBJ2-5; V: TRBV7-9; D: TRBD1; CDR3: CASSYRQGDGTQYF; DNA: TGTGCCAGCAGCTACCGACAGGGGGACGGGACCCAGTACTTC
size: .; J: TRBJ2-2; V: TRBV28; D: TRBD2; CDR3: CASSPLSGRTGELFF; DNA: TGTGCCAGCAGCCCCCTAAGCGGGAGGACCGGGGAGCTGTTTTTT
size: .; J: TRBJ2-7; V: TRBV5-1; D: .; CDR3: CASSPLTVSYEQYF; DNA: TGCGCCAGCAGCCCCCTCACGGTCTCCTACGAGCAGTACTTC
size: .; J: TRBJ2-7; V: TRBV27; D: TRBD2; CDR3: CASSLLDSGRRYEQYF; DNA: TGTGCCAGCAGTCTGTTAGATAGCGGGAGAAGGTACGAGCAGTACTTC
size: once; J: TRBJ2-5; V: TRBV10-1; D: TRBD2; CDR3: CASSEGGDLQYQYF; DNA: TGCGCCAGCAGTGAGGGGGGGGACCTCCAATACCAGTACTTC
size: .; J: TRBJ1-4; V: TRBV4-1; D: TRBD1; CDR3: CASSLGTGNEKLFF; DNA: TGCGCCAGCAGCCTAGGGACAGGGAATGAAAAACTGTTTTTT
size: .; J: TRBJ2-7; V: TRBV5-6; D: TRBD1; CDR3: CASRSPGQGCYEQYF; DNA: TGTGCCAGCAGAAGCCCGGGACAGGGGTGCTACGAGCAGTACTTC
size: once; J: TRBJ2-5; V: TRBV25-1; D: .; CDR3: CASSSPGGRADQETQYF; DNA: TGTGCCAGCAGTTCTCCCGGAGGCAGGGCAGATCAAGAGACCCAGTACTTC
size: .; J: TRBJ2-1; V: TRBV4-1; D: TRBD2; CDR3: CASSQDRTSSYNEQFF; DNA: TGCGCCAGCAGCCAAGATCGGACTAGCTCCTACAATGAGCAGTTCTTC
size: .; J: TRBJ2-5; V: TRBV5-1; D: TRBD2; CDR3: CASSLGPAGQETQYF; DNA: TGCGCCAGCAGCTTGGGGCCAGCGGGGCAAGAGACCCAGTACTTC
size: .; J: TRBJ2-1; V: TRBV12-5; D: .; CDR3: CASGLDRGSAIKRNEQFF; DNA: TGTGCTAGTGGTTTGGACCGGGGTAGCGCGATAAAACGGAATGAGCAGTTCTTC
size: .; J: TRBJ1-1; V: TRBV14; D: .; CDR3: CASSQAPGRGNTEAFF; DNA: TGTGCCAGCAGCCAAGCCCCAGGCAGGGGAAACACTGAAGCTTTCTTT
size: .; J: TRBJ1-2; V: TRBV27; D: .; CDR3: CASSQGDNYGYTF; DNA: TGTGCCAGCAGCCAGGGAGATAACTATGGCTACACCTTC
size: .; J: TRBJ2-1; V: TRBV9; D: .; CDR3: CASSVGSRGAYNEQFF; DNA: TGTGCCAGCAGCGTAGGGTCTCGGGGCGCCTACAATGAGCAGTTCTTC
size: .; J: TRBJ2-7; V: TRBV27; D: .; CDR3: CASSFKSQGPYEQYF; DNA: TGTGCCAGCAGTTTTAAGAGTCAGGGTCCCTACGAGCAGTACTTC
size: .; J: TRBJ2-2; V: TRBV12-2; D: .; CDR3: CASRPRTGIAGELFF; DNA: TGTGCAAGTCGGCCCCGGACAGGGATAGCCGGGGAGCTGTTTTTT
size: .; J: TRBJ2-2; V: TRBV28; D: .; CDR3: CASSFPRKNTGELFF; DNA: TGTGCCAGCAGTTTCCCCCGGAAGAACACCGGGGAGCTGTTTTTT
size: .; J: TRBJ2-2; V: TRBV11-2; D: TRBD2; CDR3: CASSLVQRGTTGELFF; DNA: TGTGCCAGCAGCTTAGTCCAGCGGGGGACCACCGGGGAGCTGTTTTTT
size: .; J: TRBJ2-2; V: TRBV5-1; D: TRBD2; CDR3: CASSSGGATGELFF; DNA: TGCGCCAGCAGCTCCGGGGGGGCCACCGGGGAGCTGTTTTTT
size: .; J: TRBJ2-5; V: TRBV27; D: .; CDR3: CASSFGGTAQETQYF; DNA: TGTGCCAGCAGTTTTGGCGGGACAGCACAAGAGACCCAGTACTTC
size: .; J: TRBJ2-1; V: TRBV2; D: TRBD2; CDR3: CASRKGLAGGGSYNEQFF; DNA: TGTGCCAGCAGAAAGGGACTAGCGGGAGGGGGCTCCTACAATGAGCAGTTCTTC